These 32 T cell receptor beta chains share one sample of origin, sequenced in a study of blood T cell repertoires in COVID-19. The method was immunoSEQ multiplex PCR; TCRdb's version includes in-frame clones alone and lacks a portion of them. The sample includes tens of thousands of clones, 79% of them seen just once. Material for sequencing was peripheral blood. The origin of the receptors is a man aged 65 to 79 with acute or convalescent COVID-19.

V gene TRBV19 combines with J gene TRBJ1-6; D is uncertain. V lost 2 bases and J 10 bases, leaving 9 bases between the germline ends. The CDR3 is made up of 13 amino acids. Looked up from germline, CDR1 is LNHDA and CDR2 is SQIVND (reference sequence). The CDR3 DNA reads TGTGCCAGTAGTATAACGCGGGAATCACCCCTCCACTTT. This gives the protein CASSITRESPLHF.

V and J are TRBV2 and TRBJ2-1, with 8 positions matching TRBD2. The V gene's germline CDR1 is SNHLY and CDR2 FYNNEI. There are 11 residues in the CDR3. J lost 12 bases, V lost 2 bases, and 0 bases had no gene match. The CDR3 here is CASSEREGQFF. CDR3 bases: TGTGCCAGCAGTGAACGGGAGGGGCAGTTCTTC.

The chain is built from TRBV5-4 and TRBJ1-6, with 10 bases fitting TRBD1. The V gene's germline CDR1 is SGHNT and CDR2 YYREEE (reference sequence). The CDR3 runs 15 residues. V was clipped by 4 bases and J by 7 bases; unmatched bases: 5. The CDR3 here is CASSARTGGNSPLHF. The CDR3 DNA sequence: TGTGCCAGCAGCGCTCGGACAGGGGGAAATTCACCCCTCCACTTT. Full variable domain (remainder filled in from reference TRBV5-4 and TRBJ1-6): ETGVTQSPTHLIKTRGQQVTLRCSSQSGHNTVSWYQQALGQGPQFIFQYYREEENGRGNFPPRFSGLQFPNYSSELNVNALELDDSALYLCASSARTGGNSPLHFGNGTRLTVT.

The V gene is TRBV3-1 (or the pseudogene TRBV3-2), the J gene TRBJ2-1; a possible D gene is TRBD2 (5 bases). CDR3 length: 15 residues. Germline CDR1 LGHDT, CDR2 YNNKEL (reference sequence). The germline V and J ends were trimmed by 0 bases and 4 bases, with 10 bases remaining between them. CDR3: CASSQEPGSYNEQFF. For the CDR3, the DNA is TGTGCCAGCAGCCAAGAGCCGGGGTCATACAATGAGCAGTTCTTC.

This clone was observed once. The genes are TRBV5-5 and TRBJ1-1; D call uncertain. The CDR3 has 15 residues. Germline V CDR1 and CDR2: SGHKS, YYEKEE (reference sequence). With 4 bases removed from V and 0 bases from J, the gap between germline ends came to 13 bases. In DNA form, the CDR3 reads TGTGCCAGCAGCGCAACCTCCCTAGTGAACACTGAAGCTTTCTTT. Protein product: CASSATSLVNTEAFF.

The J gene is TRBJ2-4, the V gene TRBV10-2, with 8 bases that match TRBD2. V shed 6 bases and J 4 bases; nucleotides not matched to a gene: 11. The CDR3 contains 16 residues. Germline V gene data show CDR1 as WSHSY and CDR2 as SAAADI. The CDR3 sequence is CASSPASGGGKNIQYF. The CDR3 DNA reads TGCGCCAGCAGCCCCGCGAGCGGGGGAGGGAAAAACATTCAGTACTTC.

The sample holds a few counts of this clone. The chain links TRBV2 to TRBJ1-5; a possible D gene is TRBD1 (5 bases). Germline loops: CDR1 SNHLY, CDR2 FYNNEI. This CDR3 has 15 residues. Deletions cut 6 bases from V and 1 base from J, with 13 bases between. CDR3 bases: TGTGCCAGCAGAGATGGGCAGGGAAGCAATCAGCCCCAGCATTTT. This codes for CASRDGQGSNQPQHF.

The V gene is TRBV3-1 (or the pseudogene TRBV3-2), the J gene TRBJ2-7; D uncertain. Per germline, CDR1 LGHDT and CDR2 YNNKEL (reference sequence). This CDR3 region has 15 residues. The V gene lost 5 bases and the J gene lost 7 bases, with 21 bases spanning the gap. CDR3 bases: TGTGCCAGCAGCTTTCGCCCGGCAAGCCTAGAGGAGCAGTACTTC. This gives the protein CASSFRPASLEEQYF.

The chain combines TRBV7-9 with TRBJ1-2; 12 nucleotides agree with TRBD1. The CDR3 has 15 residues. Per the germline V gene, CDR1 is SEHNR and CDR2 is FQNEAQ (reference sequence). V was clipped by 4 bases and J by 7 bases; unmatched bases: 7. The CDR3 spells CASSSGTGGTGGYTF. The CDR3 DNA follows: TGTGCCAGCAGCTCTGGGACAGGGGGCACCGGTGGCTACACCTTC.

The chain carries TRBV6-1 and TRBJ2-7; D remains unclear. V lost 1 base, J lost 2 bases, and 9 bases lay in between. Looked up from germline, CDR1 is MNHNS and CDR2 is SASEGT. This CDR3 is built from 14 residues. The CDR3 DNA reads TGTGCCAGCAGTGAAGGCCCCAGAACCTACGAGCAGTACTTC. It encodes CASSEGPRTYEQYF.

V usage is TRBV10-2 and J usage is TRBJ1-2; TRBD1 matches at 7 bases. The V gene end was trimmed by 7 bases and the J gene end by 2 bases; junction bases not matched to a gene: 7. CDR3 length equals 14 residues. The germline gives CDR1 WSHSY, CDR2 SAAADI. The CDR3 DNA reads as TGCGCCAGCACTTCGGGACAGCAGAACTATGGCTACACCTTC. Translation gives CASTSGQQNYGYTF.

J is TRBJ2-2 and V is TRBV5-1, with TRBD1 identical over 10 bases. The CDR3 runs to 16 residues. V lost 2 bases and J lost 0; bases outside the gene matches: 1. Germline CDR1 SGHRS, CDR2 YFSETQ. The CDR3 is CASSFGTGANTGELFF. DNA for the CDR3: TGCGCCAGCAGCTTCGGGACAGGGGCGAACACCGGGGAGCTGTTTTTT.

The chain employs TRBV5-4 and TRBJ2-1, with 8 bases that match TRBD2. Germline V CDR1 and CDR2: SGHNT, YYREEE (reference sequence). V shed 4 bases and J 4 bases; nucleotides not matched to a gene: 10. The CDR3 consists of 16 residues. The CDR3 sequence: CASSIPSAGGYNEQFF. CDR3 sequence (DNA): TGTGCCAGCAGCATACCTTCGGCGGGGGGATACAATGAGCAGTTCTTC.

The chain combines TRBV3-1 (or the pseudogene TRBV3-2) with TRBJ2-1; TRBD2 agrees at 12 bases. The V and J ends lost 7 bases and 5 bases, in that order; junction bases with no gene match: 6. Germline loops: CDR1 LGHDT, CDR2 YNNKEL (reference sequence). There are 15 residues in the CDR3. The CDR3 DNA sequence: TGTGCCAGCAACCGACTAGCGGGGGCCAACAATGAGCAGTTCTTC. Amino acid sequence: CASNRLAGANNEQFF.

V is TRBV15 and J is TRBJ2-2; D not resolved. The CDR3 has 14 residues. Trimming shortened V by 2 bases and J by 1 base, and 5 bases separated the two germline ends. CDR1 LNHNV and CDR2 YYDKDF come from the germline V gene (reference sequence). The CDR3 DNA sequence: TGTGCCACCAGCAGATATAGGAACACCGGGGAGCTGTTTTTT. The encoded protein is CATSRYRNTGELFF.

This sequence joins TRBV20-1 and TRBJ1-4; 10 positions match TRBD1. V lost 3 bases to trimming and J lost 5 bases; unmatched junction nucleotides: 9. The CDR3 runs to 16 residues. Germline V CDR1 and CDR2: DFQATT, SNEGSKA (reference sequence). The CDR3: CSASSPGQGPNEKLFF. In DNA form, the CDR3 reads TGCAGTGCTAGTTCACCGGGACAGGGGCCGAATGAAAAACTGTTTTTT.

The V and J genes are TRBV5-1 and TRBJ2-1; D might be TRBD1 (5 bases). The ends were cut back, 4 bases at V and 8 bases at J, with 13 bases in the middle. The length of the CDR3 is 13 residues. Looked up from germline, CDR1 is SGHRS and CDR2 is YFSETQ. The CDR3 region has the DNA TGCGCCAGCAGCGGGATTCAGGGATATGAGCAGTTCTTC. Amino acid sequence: CASSGIQGYEQFF.

This sequence joins TRBV5-1 and TRBJ2-3, with D perhaps TRBD2 (6 bases). Deletions cut 4 bases from V and 1 base from J, with 13 bases between. In germline, CDR1 is SGHRS, CDR2 YFSETQ. The CDR3 extends over 15 amino acids. The CDR3 spells CASSPDTGGTDTQYF. CDR3 DNA sequence: TGCGCCAGCAGCCCGGACACGGGAGGCACAGATACGCAGTATTTT.

The V gene is TRBV12-5, the J gene TRBJ2-2; 15 bases are a match to TRBD2. The V segment lost 7 bases and the J segment 4 bases; nucleotides outside the gene matches: 10. The CDR3 spans 18 residues. Germline-derived CDR1 and CDR2 are LGHNT and FRNRAP. CDR3 sequence reads: CASANGLAGGRGTGELFF. Written as DNA, the CDR3 is TGTGCTAGTGCCAACGGACTAGCGGGGGGGCGAGGCACCGGGGAGCTGTTTTTT.

V usage is TRBV28 and J usage is TRBJ1-6, with D perhaps matching TRBD1 (6 bases). Trimming took 5 bases from V and 7 from J, leaving 15 bases between them. There are 15 residues in the CDR3. Germline V gene lookup returns CDR1 MDHEN and CDR2 SYDVKM. The CDR3 sequence is CASSGGKGGNSPLHF. As DNA, the CDR3 is TGTGCCAGCAGTGGGGGGAAGGGGGGGAATTCACCCCTCCACTTT.

This clone was recorded a few times. This rearrangement joins TRBV5-1 to TRBJ2-1; 9 bases are shared with TRBD1. The ends lost 3 bases at V and 3 bases at J; junction bases unmatched: 10. Looked up from germline, CDR1 is SGHRS and CDR2 is YFSETQ. This CDR3 contains 17 residues. Here the CDR3 reads CASSSSPGQGIYNEQFF. The CDR3 DNA reads as TGCGCCAGCAGCTCCTCACCGGGACAGGGAATCTACAATGAGCAGTTCTTC.

The chain combines TRBV28 with TRBJ1-6; D is unresolved. The CDR3 sequence is 15 residues long. Germline-derived CDR1 and CDR2 are MDHEN and SYDVKM. V lost 3 bases and J 7 bases, leaving 13 bases between the germline ends. CDR3 loop: CASSFLGSENSPLHF. The CDR3 DNA reads as TGTGCCAGCAGTTTCCTTGGGAGCGAGAATTCACCCCTCCACTTT.

The chain carries TRBV4-1 and TRBJ2-1, with a possible D match to TRBD1 (5 bases). The V and J ends lost 0 bases and 10 bases respectively, with 10 bases between them. Germline CDR1 reads MGHRA; CDR2 reads YSYEKL. This CDR3 has 13 amino acids. CDR3 loop: CASSQDSKGEQFF. The DNA of the CDR3 is TGCGCCAGCAGCCAAGATAGTAAGGGGGAGCAGTTCTTC.

J is TRBJ1-5 and V is TRBV19; 8 nucleotides line up with TRBD1. The CDR3 loop spans 16 amino acids. Trimming at V came to 1 base and at J to 4 bases, leaving 6 bases not matched to a gene. CDR1 is LNHDA and CDR2 is SQIVND in the germline V gene (reference sequence). CDR3 residues: CASSIVAGGGNQPQHF. CDR3 coding DNA: TGTGCCAGTAGTATAGTAGCAGGGGGCGGAAATCAGCCCCAGCATTTT.

The chain couples TRBV6-6 to TRBJ2-7; no reliable D call. The CDR3 totals 15 residues. Germline V gene lookup returns CDR1 MNHNY and CDR2 SVGAGI (reference sequence). The V end was cut by 4 bases, the J end by 0 bases, with 13 bases between. The CDR3 spells CASSSGSLSSYEQYV. DNA for the CDR3: TGTGCCAGCAGTTCTGGTTCTCTGAGCTCCTACGAGCAGTACGTC.

The chain uses TRBV7-9 and TRBJ1-4, with TRBD1 as a possible D gene (6 bases). The CDR3 has 16 residues. Germline CDR1 reads SEHNR; CDR2 reads FQNEAQ (reference sequence). Trimming stripped 1 base from V and 4 bases from J, with 13 bases between. The CDR3 is CASSLGSGQSNEKLFF. The DNA for the CDR3 is TGTGCCAGCAGCTTAGGATCTGGACAGAGTAATGAAAAACTGTTTTTT. The full variable domain, with the rest looked up from reference TRBV7-9 and TRBJ1-4, is DTGVSQNPRHKITKRGQNVTFRCDPISEHNRLYWYRQTLGQGPEFLTYFQNEAQLEKSRLLSDRFSAERPKGSFSTLEIQRTEQGDSAMYLCASSLGSGQSNEKLFFGSGTQLSVL.

The rearrangement uses TRBV7-8 and TRBJ1-4; D not resolved. The CDR3 consists of 14 residues. The germline V gene encodes CDR1 SGHVS and CDR2 FQNEAQ. V gave up 0 bases and J gave up 2 bases, with 4 bases separating them. The CDR3 reads CASSLAGTNEKLFF. CDR3 nucleotide sequence: TGTGCCAGCAGCTTAGCGGGCACTAATGAAAAACTGTTTTTT.

This chain links TRBV2 with TRBJ1-3, with D tentatively TRBD1 (6 bases). In germline, CDR1 is SNHLY, CDR2 FYNNEI. Trimming shortened V by 6 bases and J by 0 bases, and 18 bases separated the two germline ends. CDR3 length: 17 amino acids. CDR3 sequence reads: CASREPPGQSSGNTIYF. DNA of the CDR3: TGTGCCAGCAGAGAGCCCCCCGGACAGAGCTCTGGAAACACCATATATTTT.

This clone was picked up a small number of times. V gene TRBV19 combines with J gene TRBJ1-2, with D perhaps TRBD1 (5 bases). The CDR3 sequence is 15 residues long. Germline V gene data show CDR1 as LNHDA and CDR2 as SQIVND (reference sequence). V lost 3 bases, J lost 7 bases, and 18 bases lay in between. The CDR3 is CASSMGLLLRGGYTF. CDR3 DNA: TGTGCCAGTAGTATGGGACTACTCCTTCGGGGTGGCTACACCTTC.

The chain has TRBV19 and TRBJ2-5; 14 nucleotides align to TRBD2. V shed 4 bases and J 2 bases; nucleotides not matched to a gene: 6. The CDR3 loop spans 17 amino acids. Germline CDR1 and CDR2: LNHDA and SQIVND (reference sequence). CDR3 in amino acids: CASSRGTSGGKQETQYF. CDR3 bases: TGTGCCAGTAGTAGGGGGACTAGCGGGGGTAAACAAGAGACCCAGTACTTC.

This clone was counted a few times. The chain has TRBV19 and TRBJ2-1, with 8 bases fitting TRBD1. The length of the CDR3 is 15 residues. In germline, CDR1 is LNHDA, CDR2 SQIVND (reference sequence). V lost 3 bases and J lost 0; bases outside the gene matches: 1. This CDR3 is CASSMGQASYNEQFF. For the CDR3, the DNA is TGTGCCAGTAGTATGGGACAGGCCTCCTACAATGAGCAGTTCTTC.

The chain is built from TRBV5-1 and TRBJ1-3, with D hard to call. In germline, CDR1 is SGHRS, CDR2 YFSETQ. Trimming stripped 5 bases from V and 0 bases from J, with 12 bases between. CDR3 length: 15 amino acids. CDR3 amino acids: CASSLEVRSGNTIYF. The CDR3 DNA follows: TGCGCCAGCAGTTTAGAGGTCCGCTCTGGAAACACCATATATTTT.